This passage covers 6 T cell receptor beta chains from one sample sequenced in a study of blood T cell repertoires in COVID-19. Generated by immunoSEQ multiplex PCR, the TCRdb table keeps only in-frame clones and is missing some. The sample consists of 110,000 to 150,000 clones, 84% of them appearing once. The sequenced sample was peripheral blood. All receptors come from a woman at least 80 years old in a cohort sampled during active or convalescent COVID-19.

Note on this clone: This CDR3 is also generated by other DNA sequences in the sample. J is TRBJ1-4 and V is TRBV6-1, with TRBD1 matching over 8 bases. J was trimmed by 0 bases and V by 2 bases; bases with no gene match: 2. The CDR3 runs to 16 residues. The germline CDR1 and CDR2 sequences are MNHNS and SASEGT. In nucleotides, the CDR3 is TGTGCCAGCAGTGAATTACAGGGGGCAACTAATGAAAAACTGTTTTTT. As protein: CASSELQGATNEKLFF.

The chain joins TRBV5-1 to TRBJ1-2; D not certain. The CDR3 sequence is 16 residues long. In germline, CDR1 is SGHRS, CDR2 YFSETQ. V was trimmed by 4 bases and J by 0 bases, leaving 16 bases between them. CDR3 amino acids: CASSLQTHRANYGYTF. CDR3 bases: TGCGCCAGCAGCCTGCAAACTCACAGAGCTAACTATGGCTACACCTTC. Complete variable domain (other parts from reference TRBV5-1 and TRBJ1-2): KAGVTQTPRYLIKTRGQQVTLSCSPISGHRSVSWYQQTPGQGLQFLFEYFSETQRNKGNFPGRFSGRQFSNSRSEMNVSTLELGDSALYLCASSLQTHRANYGYTFGSGTRLTVV.

The chain links TRBV23-1 to TRBJ2-7; D may be TRBD2 (5 bases). TRBV23-1 is treated as an ORF (open reading frame) with a function not yet certain. The CDR3 spans 12 residues. Trimming left V 10 bases short and J 3 bases short, with 13 bases between. For the CDR3, the DNA is TGCGCCAACCGCGGGCAGTACTACGAGCAGTACGTC. Its protein is CANRGQYYEQYV.

This chain joins TRBV2 and TRBJ2-7, with D tentatively TRBD2 (5 bases). Trimming shortened V by 2 bases and J by 7 bases, and 15 bases separated the two germline ends. The germline gives CDR1 SNHLY, CDR2 FYNNEI. The length of the CDR3 is 14 residues. The DNA for the CDR3 is TGTGCCAGCAGTGAACCTACTCCCCCGGGAGAGCAGTACTTC. It translates to CASSEPTPPGEQYF.

The CDR3 is CASSQAGGNYEQYV. CDR3 in DNA: TGTGCCAGCAGCCAGGCAGGGGGGAACTACGAGCAGTACGTC. The chain has TRBV3-1 (or the pseudogene TRBV3-2) and TRBJ2-7; TRBD1 might be the D (7 bases). This CDR3 contains 14 residues. V shed 3 bases and J shed 3 bases, with 12 bases lying between them. Germline V gives CDR1 LGHDT, CDR2 YNNKEL (reference sequence).

The chain couples TRBV28 to TRBJ1-3, with D unclear. There are 14 residues in the CDR3. V shed 0 bases and J shed 8 bases, with 11 bases lying between them. From germline, CDR1 is MDHEN and CDR2 SYDVKM. The CDR3, as DNA: TGTGCCAGCAGTTTATGGTCATCGCAGTACACCATATATTTT. Protein sequence: CASSLWSSQYTIYF.